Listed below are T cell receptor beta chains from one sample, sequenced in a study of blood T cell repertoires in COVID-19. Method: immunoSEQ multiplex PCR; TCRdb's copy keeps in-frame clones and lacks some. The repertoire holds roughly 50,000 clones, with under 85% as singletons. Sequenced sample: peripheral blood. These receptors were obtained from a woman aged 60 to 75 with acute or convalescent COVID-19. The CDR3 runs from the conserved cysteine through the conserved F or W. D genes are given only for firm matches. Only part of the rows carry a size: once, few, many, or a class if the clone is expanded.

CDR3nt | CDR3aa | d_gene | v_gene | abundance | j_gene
TGCAGCGTTGGGGCAGGGAAACCCGGAGGCTACACCTTC | CSVGAGKPGGYTF | . | TRBV29-1 | . | TRBJ1-2
TGTGCCAGCAGCCGGCTTACGGGGAACACTGAAGCTTTCTTT | CASSRLTGNTEAFF | . | TRBV7-9 | . | TRBJ1-1
TGCGCCAGCAGCCACCAACGGGGCAATGAGCAGTTCTTC | CASSHQRGNEQFF | . | TRBV4-1 | once | TRBJ2-1
TGTGCCAGCAGCCCCGCTAGCGGAGGGGTTCTAGCCAAAAACATTCAGTACTTC | CASSPASGGVLAKNIQYF | TRBD2 | TRBV9 | . | TRBJ2-4
TGTGCCATCAGTGAAGGTCTCGGGCTAGCGGGGTCCTACGAGCAGTACTTC | CAISEGLGLAGSYEQYF | TRBD2 | TRBV10-3 | . | TRBJ2-7
TGTGCCAGCAGCTTTAGCGGGGGCCGTAAAGAGACCCAGTACTTC | CASSFSGGRKETQYF | TRBD2 | TRBV7-3 | . | TRBJ2-5
TGTGCCAGCAGTCTAGTCGGACAGGGCGGTTCTGAAGCTTTCTTT | CASSLVGQGGSEAFF | TRBD1 | TRBV7-2 | once | TRBJ1-1
TGTGCCAGCAGCTTAGAGGGGACAGGGAAAAGCAACACTGAAGCTTTCTTT | CASSLEGTGKSNTEAFF | TRBD1 | TRBV7-9 | . | TRBJ1-1
TGTGCCAGCAGCTTGGGGACTAGCGGGAGGCCGAGACACATTCAGTACTTC | CASSLGTSGRPRHIQYF | TRBD2 | TRBV5-6 | . | TRBJ2-4
TGCGCCACCCGGGACAGTCAAACCACAGATACGCAGTATTTT | CATRDSQTTDTQYF | TRBD1 | TRBV5-1 | . | TRBJ2-3
TGTGCCAGCAGCCAGACTAGCGGGGGACAATACGAGCAGTACTTC | CASSQTSGGQYEQYF | TRBD2 | TRBV7-2 | . | TRBJ2-7
TGTGCCAGCAGCTTGGAGGGGAATAATGAAAAACTGTTTTTT | CASSLEGNNEKLFF | . | TRBV5-4 | . | TRBJ1-4
TGTGCCAGCAGCTCGACAGGGCGAAGCACCGGGGAGCTGTTTTTT | CASSSTGRSTGELFF | TRBD1 | TRBV5-4 | . | TRBJ2-2
TGTGCCAGCAGGAAATCCACAGGAAGTGAAGCTTTCTTT | CASRKSTGSEAFF | . | TRBV6-5 | few | TRBJ1-1
TGTGCTAGTGGTGGACCTGAGGGGACACGAACCGGGGAGCTGTTTTTT | CASGGPEGTRTGELFF | . | TRBV12-5 | once | TRBJ2-2
TGCGCCAGCAGCCCCGGGACAAATATCTACGAGCAGTACTTC | CASSPGTNIYEQYF | . | TRBV10-1 | . | TRBJ2-7
TGTGCCAGCAGCCTCGGGGCAGGGGGACTGGGCTTC | CASSLGAGGLGF | . | TRBV14 | . | TRBJ2-7
TGTGCCAGCAGCTATACTACAGGGGGGTATGGCTACACCTTC | CASSYTTGGYGYTF | TRBD1 | TRBV6-5 | . | TRBJ1-2
TGTGCCAGTACCCGCGGGGGGGGGAGCAATCAGCCCCAGCATTTT | CASTRGGGSNQPQHF | . | TRBV19 | few | TRBJ1-5
TGTGCCAGCAGTTATGAGCCGTATAGCAATCAGCCCCAGCATTTT | CASSYEPYSNQPQHF | . | TRBV6-9 | . | TRBJ1-5
TGTGCCATCAGTGACGGGACAGGGGTAGGCTACACCTTC | CAISDGTGVGYTF | TRBD1 | TRBV10-3 | . | TRBJ1-2
TGTGCCAGCAGCCGCGGGGAGGCTAGCGGGAGCTACAATGAGCAGTTCTTC | CASSRGEASGSYNEQFF | TRBD2 | TRBV4-2 | . | TRBJ2-1
TGTGCCAGCAGGATGGGACAGGGTCGTACTGAAGCTTTCTTT | CASRMGQGRTEAFF | TRBD1 | TRBV6-5 | . | TRBJ1-1
TGTGCCAGCTCACTAGGACAGGGGGAGTACTATGGCTACACCTTC | CASSLGQGEYYGYTF | TRBD1 | TRBV18 | . | TRBJ1-2
TGCAGCGTTCAGGGCGGCAGCTATGGCTACACCTTC | CSVQGGSYGYTF | . | TRBV29-1 | . | TRBJ1-2
TGTGCCAGCAGCTTAGGCAGGGGGCTTAGGGAAAAACTGTTTTTT | CASSLGRGLREKLFF | TRBD1 | TRBV5-5 | . | TRBJ1-4
TGTGCCAGCAGCTTTAACAGGGGGGGTACTGAAGCTTTCTTT | CASSFNRGGTEAFF | TRBD1 | TRBV7-9 | . | TRBJ1-1
TGTGCCAGCAGCCCTACAGGGTATGAGCAGTTCTTC | CASSPTGYEQFF | . | TRBV12-3/TRBV12-4 | . | TRBJ2-1
TGCAGCGTCGGACTAGCGGGAAATCAAGAGACCCAGTACTTC | CSVGLAGNQETQYF | TRBD2 | TRBV29-1 | . | TRBJ2-5
TGTGCCAGCAGACATAGCGGGAGGGCTCTCAATGAGCAGTTCTTC | CASRHSGRALNEQFF | TRBD2 | TRBV6-5 | . | TRBJ2-1
TGTGCCAGCGCAGCCACGCCTTGGGACAGCTCTGGAAACACCATATATTTT | CASAATPWDSSGNTIYF | TRBD1 | TRBV5-4 | . | TRBJ1-3
TGCAGCGTTGTGGACAGGGGGAAGGACAACTATGGCTACACCTTC | CSVVDRGKDNYGYTF | TRBD1 | TRBV29-1 | . | TRBJ1-2
TGTGCCAGCAGTCTAGCGGGAGGACAGAACGAGCAGTACTTC | CASSLAGGQNEQYF | TRBD2 | TRBV28 | . | TRBJ2-7
TGCGCCAGCAGCGGGACTAGCGGGAGTACCCACAATGAGCAGTTCTTC | CASSGTSGSTHNEQFF | TRBD2 | TRBV5-1 | . | TRBJ2-1
TGTGCCAGCAGGAGAACTACCGCACTACAAGAGACCCAGTACTTC | CASRRTTALQETQYF | . | TRBV7-2 | once | TRBJ2-5
TGCGCCAGCAGCATGACCCGGGACTCCTACGAGCAGTACTTC | CASSMTRDSYEQYF | . | TRBV10-1 | few | TRBJ2-7
TGTGCCAGCAGCTTAGGCGGCAGCGCGAACACTGAAGCTTTCTTT | CASSLGGSANTEAFF | . | TRBV7-6 | . | TRBJ1-1
TGTGCCAGCAGTGAATCTGGGGCAGGCTCCTACAATGAGCAGTTCTTC | CASSESGAGSYNEQFF | . | TRBV25-1 | . | TRBJ2-1
TGTGCCAGCAGCTTAGACCGCGGGGGGGCCCATGAGCAGTTCTTC | CASSLDRGGAHEQFF | TRBD2 | TRBV11-2 | . | TRBJ2-1
TGTGCCTGGAGGTCAGGGGGCGCGACCGGGGAGCTGTTTTTT | CAWRSGGATGELFF | TRBD1 | TRBV30 | few | TRBJ2-2